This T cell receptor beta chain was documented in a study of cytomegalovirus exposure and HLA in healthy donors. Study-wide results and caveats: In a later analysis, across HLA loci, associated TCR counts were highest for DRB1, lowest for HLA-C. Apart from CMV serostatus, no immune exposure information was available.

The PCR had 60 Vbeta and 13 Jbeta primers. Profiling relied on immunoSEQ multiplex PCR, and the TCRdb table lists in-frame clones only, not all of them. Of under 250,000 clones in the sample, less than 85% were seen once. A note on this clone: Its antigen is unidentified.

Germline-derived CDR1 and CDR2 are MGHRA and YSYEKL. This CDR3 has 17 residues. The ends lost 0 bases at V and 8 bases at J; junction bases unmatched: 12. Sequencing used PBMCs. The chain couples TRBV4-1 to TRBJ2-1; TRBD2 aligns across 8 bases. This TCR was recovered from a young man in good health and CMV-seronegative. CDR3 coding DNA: TGCGCCAGCAGCCAAGATCCCTATACTAGCGGCGCTTATGAGCAGTTCTTC. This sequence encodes CASSQDPYTSGAYEQFF.